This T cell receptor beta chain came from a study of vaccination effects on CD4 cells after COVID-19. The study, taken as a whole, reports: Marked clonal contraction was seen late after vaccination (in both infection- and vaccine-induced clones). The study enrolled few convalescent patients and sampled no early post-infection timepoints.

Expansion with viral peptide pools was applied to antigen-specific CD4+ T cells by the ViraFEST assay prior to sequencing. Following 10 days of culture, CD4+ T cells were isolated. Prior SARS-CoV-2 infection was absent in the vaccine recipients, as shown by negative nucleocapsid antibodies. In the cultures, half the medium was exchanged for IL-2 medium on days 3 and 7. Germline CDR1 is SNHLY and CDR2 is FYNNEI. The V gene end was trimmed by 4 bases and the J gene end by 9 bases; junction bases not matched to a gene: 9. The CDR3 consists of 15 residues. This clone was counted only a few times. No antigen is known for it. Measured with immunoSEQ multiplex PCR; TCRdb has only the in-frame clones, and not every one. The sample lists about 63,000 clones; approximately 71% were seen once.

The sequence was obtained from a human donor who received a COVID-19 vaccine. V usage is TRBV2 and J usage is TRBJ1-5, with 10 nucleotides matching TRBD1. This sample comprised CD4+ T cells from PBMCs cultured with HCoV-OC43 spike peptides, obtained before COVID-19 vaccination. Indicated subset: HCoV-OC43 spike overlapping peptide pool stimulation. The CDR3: CASSVLRTGGLPQHF. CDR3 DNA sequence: TGTGCCAGCAGTGTCCTTAGGACAGGGGGACTGCCCCAGCATTTT.